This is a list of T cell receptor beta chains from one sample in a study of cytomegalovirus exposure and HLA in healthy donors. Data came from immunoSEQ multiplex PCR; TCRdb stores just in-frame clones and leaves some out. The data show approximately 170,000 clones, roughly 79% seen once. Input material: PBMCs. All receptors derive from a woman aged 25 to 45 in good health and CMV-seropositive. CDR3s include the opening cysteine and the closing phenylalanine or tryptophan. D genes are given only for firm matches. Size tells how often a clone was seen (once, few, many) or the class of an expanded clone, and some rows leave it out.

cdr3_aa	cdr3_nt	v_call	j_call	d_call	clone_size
CATSRDLASLEGYTF	TGTGCCACCAGCAGAGATCTAGCCAGCCTGGAGGGCTACACCTTC	TRBV15	TRBJ1-2	NA	NA
CASSPGTAYGYTF	TGCGCCAGCAGCCCTGGGACAGCCTATGGCTACACCTTC	TRBV5-1	TRBJ1-2	TRBD1	few
CASSLDEGYNSPLHF	TGTGCCAGCAGCTTAGACGAGGGATATAATTCACCCCTCCACTTT	TRBV7-8	TRBJ1-6	NA	NA
CASSQDLPGEKLFF	TGTGCCAGCAGCCAAGATCTCCCCGGGGAAAAACTGTTTTTT	TRBV14	TRBJ1-4	NA	NA
CASKLVRSVIFPDSNSYSNQPQHF	TGTGCCAGCAAATTGGTAAGGTCCGTTATTTTCCCGGACAGTAACAGTTATAGCAATCAGCCCCAGCATTTT	TRBV6-9	TRBJ1-5	NA	NA
CASSPSRETQYF	TGTGCCAGCTCACCTTCGAGAGAGACCCAGTACTTC	TRBV18	TRBJ2-5	NA	once
CASSFIGIGENTQYF	TGTGCCAGCAGTTTTATAGGGATCGGGGAGAATACGCAGTATTTT	TRBV28	TRBJ2-3	NA	NA
CASVRQGQSSYEQYF	TGTGCCAGCGTCCGGCAAGGACAAAGCTCCTACGAGCAGTACTTC	TRBV6-1	TRBJ2-7	NA	NA
CASSPRDMNTEAFF	TGTGCCAGCTCCCCTCGGGACATGAACACTGAAGCTTTCTTT	TRBV5-4	TRBJ1-1	NA	few
CASSLRYGTNNRGQFF	TGTGCCAGCAGCTTGAGGTATGGGACAAATAATCGAGGGCAGTTCTTC	TRBV5-5	TRBJ2-1	NA	NA
CASSLLSDTQYF	TGTGCCAGCAGCTTACTCTCAGATACGCAGTATTTT	TRBV7-9	TRBJ2-3	NA	NA
CASTHTRELFF	TGTGCCAGCACCCACACCCGAGAGCTGTTTTTT	TRBV7-9	TRBJ2-2	NA	NA
CASSPGQGITNEKLFF	TGTGCCAGCTCACCGGGACAGGGAATAACTAATGAAAAACTGTTTTTT	TRBV18	TRBJ1-4	TRBD1	once
CASSVGSSGSVGTQYF	TGTGCCAGCAGCGTAGGTTCTAGCGGGAGTGTTGGGACCCAGTACTTC	TRBV9	TRBJ2-5	TRBD2	NA
CASSRGLNYGYTF	TGTGCCAGCAGTCGGGGACTTAACTATGGCTACACCTTC	TRBV6-5	TRBJ1-2	NA	NA
CASSLAGGAYEQYF	TGTGCCAGCAGCTTGGCTGGGGGCGCATACGAGCAGTACTTC	TRBV5-4	TRBJ2-7	NA	NA
CASSPRTGNEQFF	TGTGCCAGCAGCCCGCGCACAGGGAATGAGCAGTTCTTC	TRBV14	TRBJ2-1	NA	NA
CAWSHRDNTEAFF	TGTGCCTGGAGTCATAGAGATAACACTGAAGCTTTCTTT	TRBV30	TRBJ1-1	NA	few
CASSLVWRTDAGGYTF	TGTGCCAGCAGCTTAGTGTGGAGGACAGACGCCGGAGGCTACACCTTC	TRBV7-2	TRBJ1-2	NA	once
CASSAWDSQGGEQYF	TGTGCCAGTAGTGCATGGGACTCTCAGGGGGGCGAGCAGTACTTC	TRBV19	TRBJ2-7	NA	NA
CAWSETDVSNQPQHF	TGTGCCTGGAGTGAAACTGATGTTAGCAATCAGCCCCAGCATTTT	TRBV30	TRBJ1-5	NA	NA
CASSLSSSGTILSYNEQFF	TGTGCCAGCAGTTTATCGTCTAGCGGGACAATTCTTTCCTACAATGAGCAGTTCTTC	TRBV27	TRBJ2-1	TRBD2	NA
CATSRDGPTGGGYTF	TGTGCCACCAGCAGAGATGGACCTACAGGGGGCGGCTACACCTTC	TRBV15	TRBJ1-2	TRBD1	NA
CASSLDLARSYNEQFF	TGTGCCAGCAGCTTAGATCTAGCCCGCTCCTACAATGAGCAGTTCTTC	TRBV7-2	TRBJ2-1	NA	NA
CASSGRQGLGYNEQFF	TGTGCCAGTAGTGGACGACAGGGGTTGGGCTACAATGAGCAGTTCTTC	TRBV19	TRBJ2-1	TRBD1	NA
CAISENRVTYGYTF	TGTGCCATCAGTGAGAACAGGGTGACTTATGGCTACACCTTC	TRBV10-3	TRBJ1-2	NA	NA
CASSVSPRSTGELFF	TGTGCCAGCAGTGTGTCGCCCCGGTCCACCGGGGAGCTGTTTTTT	TRBV2	TRBJ2-2	NA	few
CASSQARAGRSSYEQYF	TGCGCCAGCAGCCAAGCGCGAGCGGGACGCAGCTCCTACGAGCAGTACTTC	TRBV4-3	TRBJ2-7	TRBD2	NA
CASSQTSGGHNEQFF	TGTGCCAGCAGCCAGACTAGCGGGGGCCACAATGAGCAGTTCTTC	TRBV7-2	TRBJ2-1	TRBD2	NA
CAISESNPDNNEQFF	TGTGCCATCAGTGAGTCGAACCCCGACAACAATGAGCAGTTCTTC	TRBV10-3	TRBJ2-1	NA	once
CASSLGQGTLNTEAFF	TGTGCCAGCAGCCTAGGGCAGGGGACCCTAAACACTGAAGCTTTCTTT	TRBV7-8	TRBJ1-1	NA	few
CASGLGRRPLEQYF	TGTGCTAGTGGTTTGGGCAGGAGGCCCCTTGAGCAGTACTTC	TRBV12-5	TRBJ2-7	NA	NA
CSVDPGHLNTEAFF	TGCAGCGTTGACCCGGGACACCTGAACACTGAAGCTTTCTTT	TRBV29-1	TRBJ1-1	NA	NA
CASSWGAQRINEKLFF	TGTGCCAGCAGCTGGGGCGCACAGAGGATTAATGAAAAACTGTTTTTT	TRBV7-2	TRBJ1-4	NA	once
CSVDGSHEQYF	TGCAGCGTAGACGGGAGCCACGAGCAGTACTTC	TRBV29-1	TRBJ2-7	NA	NA
CASSSSSGANEQYF	TGTGCCAGCAGTTCATCCTCAGGGGCAAACGAGCAGTACTTC	TRBV27	TRBJ2-7	NA	once
CASSSGTSGGIYEQYF	TGCGCCAGCAGCTCCGGGACTAGCGGGGGGATTTACGAGCAGTACTTC	TRBV5-1	TRBJ2-7	TRBD2	NA
CASSLGQGSSYEQYF	TGCGCCAGCAGCTTGGGACAGGGGAGCTCCTACGAGCAGTACTTC	TRBV5-1	TRBJ2-7	TRBD1	NA
CASSYPQGLSPEAFF	TGTGCCAGCAGTTACCCACAGGGGCTATCCCCGGAAGCTTTCTTT	TRBV6-6	TRBJ1-1	TRBD1	NA
CSVESLGGSSAGELFF	TGCAGCGTTGAGTCTCTTGGCGGGAGCTCGGCCGGGGAGCTGTTTTTT	TRBV29-1	TRBJ2-2	TRBD2	NA
CASSEGPGQGYEQYF	TGTGCCAGCAGTGAGGGCCCGGGACAGGGCTACGAGCAGTACTTC	TRBV25-1	TRBJ2-7	TRBD1	NA
CASSPYLDISGNTIYF	TGTGCCAGCAGCCCTTATCTCGACATCTCTGGAAACACCATATATTTT	TRBV7-8	TRBJ1-3	NA	few
CASSSLGGYLLSEQYF	TGTGCCAGCAGCTCACTGGGGGGGTACCTCCTGAGCGAGCAGTACTTC	TRBV5-4	TRBJ2-7	TRBD2	NA
CASSYRLAHEQYF	TGTGCCAGCAGTTACCGTCTAGCGCACGAGCAGTACTTC	TRBV6-5	TRBJ2-7	NA	NA
CASRERGPEAFF	TGTGCCAGCAGAGAAAGGGGTCCTGAAGCTTTCTTT	TRBV2	TRBJ1-1	NA	NA
CASSIDYRPQHF	TGTGCCAGTAGTATCGATTATAGGCCCCAGCATTTT	TRBV19	TRBJ1-5	NA	NA
CASSPGQGRMNTEAFF	TGTGCCAGCAGCCCCGGACAGGGCCGCATGAACACTGAAGCTTTCTTT	TRBV7-6	TRBJ1-1	TRBD1	NA
CASAGEPTDTQYF	TGTGCCAGCGCGGGGGAACCCACAGATACGCAGTATTTT	TRBV9	TRBJ2-3	TRBD2	NA
CASSSPPGNSPLHF	TGTGCCAGCAGCTCTCCCCCAGGGAATTCACCCCTCCACTTT	TRBV7-2	TRBJ1-6	NA	NA
CASSLYAGYEQYF	TGTGCCAGCAGCTTGTATGCGGGCTACGAGCAGTACTTC	TRBV7-2	TRBJ2-7	NA	NA
CASSLSGTTSAEQYF	TGTGCCAGCAGCTTGTCCGGGACTACCTCTGCCGAGCAGTACTTC	TRBV7-9	TRBJ2-7	TRBD2	few
CAWRLAGAPGEQFF	TGTGCCTGGAGACTAGCGGGGGCGCCAGGTGAGCAGTTCTTC	TRBV30	TRBJ2-1	TRBD2	NA
CASLGQSNTEAFF	TGCGCCAGCCTGGGACAGTCGAACACTGAAGCTTTCTTT	TRBV5-1	TRBJ1-1	TRBD1	NA
CASVAVAPGQGYNEQFF	TGTGCCAGCGTTGCCGTAGCTCCGGGACAGGGGTACAATGAGCAGTTCTTC	TRBV2	TRBJ2-1	TRBD1	NA
CASSPGTGYDEQYF	TGTGCCAGCTCACCCGGGACAGGGTATGACGAGCAGTACTTC	TRBV18	TRBJ2-7	TRBD1	NA